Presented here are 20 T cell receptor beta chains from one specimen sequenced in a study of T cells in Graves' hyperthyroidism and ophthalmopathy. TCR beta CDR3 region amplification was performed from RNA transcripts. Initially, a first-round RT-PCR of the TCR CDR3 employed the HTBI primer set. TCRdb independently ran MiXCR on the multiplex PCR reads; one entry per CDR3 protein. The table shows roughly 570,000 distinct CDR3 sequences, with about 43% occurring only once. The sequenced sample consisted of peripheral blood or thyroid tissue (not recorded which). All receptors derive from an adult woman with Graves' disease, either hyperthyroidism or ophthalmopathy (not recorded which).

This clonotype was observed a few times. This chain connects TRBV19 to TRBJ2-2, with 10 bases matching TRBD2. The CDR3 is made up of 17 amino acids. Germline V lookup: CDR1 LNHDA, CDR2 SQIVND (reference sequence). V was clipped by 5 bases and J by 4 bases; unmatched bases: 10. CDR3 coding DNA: TGTGCCAGTAGTGTCACTCCGGGACTAGCGACCACCGGGGAGCTGTTTTTT. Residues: CASSVTPGLATTGELFF. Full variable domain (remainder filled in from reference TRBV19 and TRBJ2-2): DGGITQSPKYLFRKEGQNVTLSCEQNLNHDAMYWYRQDPGQGLRLIYYSQIVNDFQKGDIAEGYSVSREKKESFPLTVTSAQKNPTAFYLCASSVTPGLATTGELFFGEGSRLTVL.

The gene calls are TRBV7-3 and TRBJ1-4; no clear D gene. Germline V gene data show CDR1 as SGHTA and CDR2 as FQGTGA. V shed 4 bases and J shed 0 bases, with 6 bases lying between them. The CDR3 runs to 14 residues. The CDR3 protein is CASSYLATNEKLFF. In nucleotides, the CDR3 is TGTGCCAGCAGCTACCTTGCAACTAATGAAAAACTGTTTTTT.

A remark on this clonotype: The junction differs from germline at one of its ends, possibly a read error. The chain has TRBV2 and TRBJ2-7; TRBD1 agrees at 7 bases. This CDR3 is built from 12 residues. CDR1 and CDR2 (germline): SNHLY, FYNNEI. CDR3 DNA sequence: TGTGCCAGCAGCGCCTTGAGACAGGGCCGGAACTTC. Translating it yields CASSALRQGRNF.

The CDR3: CASSTGSTGTAFF. CDR3 in DNA: TGTGCCAGCAGCACGGGATCCACAGGGACAGCTTTCTTT. This chain connects TRBV7-9 to TRBJ1-1; the D gene is possibly TRBD1 (6 bases). V was pared by 5 bases and J by 10 bases, with 17 bases between. Germline loops: CDR1 SEHNR, CDR2 FQNEAQ (reference sequence). The CDR3 length is 13 residues. Full variable domain (outside the CDR3, taken from reference TRBV7-9 and TRBJ1-1): DTGVSQNPRHKITKRGQNVTFRCDPISEHNRLYWYRQTLGQGPEFLTYFQNEAQLEKSRLLSDRFSAERPKGSFSTLEIQRTEQGDSAMYLCASSTGSTGTAFFGQGTRLTVV.

The CDR3 nucleotides are TGTGCCAGCAGCGTTGAGAGCGCCGGGACAACGGGGCAAGAGACCCAGTACTTC. This translates into CASSVESAGTTGQETQYF. The chain couples TRBV7-7 to TRBJ2-5, with a possible D match to TRBD1 (6 bases). Germline V lookup: CDR1 SSHAT, CDR2 FNYEAQ (reference sequence). V dropped 5 bases and J dropped 2 bases, with 24 bases sitting between them. The CDR3 is 18 amino acids.

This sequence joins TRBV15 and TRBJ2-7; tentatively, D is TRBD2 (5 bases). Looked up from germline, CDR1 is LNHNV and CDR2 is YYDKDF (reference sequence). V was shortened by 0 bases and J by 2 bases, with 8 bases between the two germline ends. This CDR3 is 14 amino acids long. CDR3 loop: CATSRDEGTYEQYF. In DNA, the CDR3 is TGTGCCACCAGCAGAGATGAGGGAACCTACGAGCAGTACTTC. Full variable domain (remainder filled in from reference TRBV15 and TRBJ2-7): DAMVIQNPRYQVTQFGKPVTLSCSQTLNHNVMYWYQQKSSQAPKLLFHYYDKDFNNEADTPDNFQSRRPNTSFCFLDIRSPGLGDTAMYLCATSRDEGTYEQYFGPGTRLTVT.

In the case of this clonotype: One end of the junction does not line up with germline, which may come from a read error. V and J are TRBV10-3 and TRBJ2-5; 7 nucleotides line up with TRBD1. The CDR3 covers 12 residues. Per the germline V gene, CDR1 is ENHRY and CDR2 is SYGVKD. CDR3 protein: CAISTTGVDKDF. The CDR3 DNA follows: TGTGCCATCAGTACTACAGGGGTCGATAAGGATTTC.

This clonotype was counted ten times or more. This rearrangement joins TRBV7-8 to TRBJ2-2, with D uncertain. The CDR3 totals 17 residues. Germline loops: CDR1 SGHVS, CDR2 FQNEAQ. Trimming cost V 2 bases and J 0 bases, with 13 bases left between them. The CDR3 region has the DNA TGTGCCAGCAGCTTATACAGCCAAAACGCGAACACCGGGGAGCTGTTTTTT. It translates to CASSLYSQNANTGELFF.

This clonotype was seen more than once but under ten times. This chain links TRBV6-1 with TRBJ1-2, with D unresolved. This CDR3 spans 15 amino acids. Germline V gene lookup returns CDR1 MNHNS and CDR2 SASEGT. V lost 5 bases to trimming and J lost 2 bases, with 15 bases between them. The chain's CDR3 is CASSRHPKENYGYTF. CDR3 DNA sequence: TGTGCCAGCAGTCGACACCCTAAGGAGAACTATGGCTACACCTTC.

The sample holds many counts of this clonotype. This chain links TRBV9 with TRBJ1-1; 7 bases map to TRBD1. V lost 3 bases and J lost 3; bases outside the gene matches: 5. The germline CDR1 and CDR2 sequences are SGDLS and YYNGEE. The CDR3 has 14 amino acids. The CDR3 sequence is CASSAGDSYTEAFF. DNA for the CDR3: TGTGCCAGCAGCGCCGGGGACAGCTACACTGAAGCTTTCTTT.

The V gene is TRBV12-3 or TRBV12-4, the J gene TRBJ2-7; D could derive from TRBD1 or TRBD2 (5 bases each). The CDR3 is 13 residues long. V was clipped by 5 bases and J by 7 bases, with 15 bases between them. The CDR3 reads CASSVREFNEQYF. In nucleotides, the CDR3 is TGTGCCAGCAGTGTCAGGGAGTTCAATGAGCAGTACTTC.

The CDR3 DNA is TGTGCCAGCGGCCAAAATTTGGGGTATGGCTACACCTTC. As protein: CASGQNLGYGYTF. The genes are TRBV25-1 and TRBJ1-2; D is unresolved. V lost 8 bases, J lost 5 bases, and 15 bases lay in between. The germline CDR1 and CDR2 sequences are MGHDK and SYGVNS. The CDR3 has 13 residues.

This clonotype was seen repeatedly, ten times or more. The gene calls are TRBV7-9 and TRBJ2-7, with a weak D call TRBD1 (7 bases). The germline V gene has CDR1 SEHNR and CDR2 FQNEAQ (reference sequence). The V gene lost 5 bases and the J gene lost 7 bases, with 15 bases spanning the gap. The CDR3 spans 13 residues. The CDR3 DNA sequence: TGTGCCAGCAGCCTGACAGGGACTTGGGAGCAGTACTTC. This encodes CASSLTGTWEQYF.

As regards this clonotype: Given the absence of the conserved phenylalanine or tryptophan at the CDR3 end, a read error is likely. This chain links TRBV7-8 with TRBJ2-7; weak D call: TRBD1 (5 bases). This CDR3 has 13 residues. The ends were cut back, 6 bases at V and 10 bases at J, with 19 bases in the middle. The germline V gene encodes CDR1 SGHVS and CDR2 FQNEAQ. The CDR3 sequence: CASSDVGPRRQYL. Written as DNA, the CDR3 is TGTGCCAGCAGTGACGTGGGGCCTCGCCGACAGTACCTC.

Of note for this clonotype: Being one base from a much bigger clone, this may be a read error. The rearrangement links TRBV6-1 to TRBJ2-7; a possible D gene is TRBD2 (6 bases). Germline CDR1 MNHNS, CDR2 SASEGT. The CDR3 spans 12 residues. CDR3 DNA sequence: TGTGCCAGCAGAGGGAGGTCCTGCGAGCAGTACTTC. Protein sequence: CASRGRSCEQYF.

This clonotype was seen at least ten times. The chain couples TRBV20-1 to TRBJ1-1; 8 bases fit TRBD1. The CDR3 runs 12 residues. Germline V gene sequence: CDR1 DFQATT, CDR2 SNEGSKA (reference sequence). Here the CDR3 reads CSYHRGLTEAFF. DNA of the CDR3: TGCAGCTACCACAGGGGGTTGACTGAAGCTTTCTTT.

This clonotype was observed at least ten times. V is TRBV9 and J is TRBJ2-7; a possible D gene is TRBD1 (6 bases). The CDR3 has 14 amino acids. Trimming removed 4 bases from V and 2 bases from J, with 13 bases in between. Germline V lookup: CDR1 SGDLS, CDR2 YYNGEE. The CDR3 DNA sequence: TGTGCCAGCAGCCCCTTGGGACAACCCTACGAGCAGTACTTC. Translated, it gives CASSPLGQPYEQYF.

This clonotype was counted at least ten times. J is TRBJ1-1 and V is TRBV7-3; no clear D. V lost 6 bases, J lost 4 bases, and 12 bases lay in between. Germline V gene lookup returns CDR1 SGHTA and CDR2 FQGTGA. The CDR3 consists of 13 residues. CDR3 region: CASSFSFATEAFF. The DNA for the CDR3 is TGTGCCAGCAGTTTTAGCTTTGCCACTGAAGCTTTCTTT.

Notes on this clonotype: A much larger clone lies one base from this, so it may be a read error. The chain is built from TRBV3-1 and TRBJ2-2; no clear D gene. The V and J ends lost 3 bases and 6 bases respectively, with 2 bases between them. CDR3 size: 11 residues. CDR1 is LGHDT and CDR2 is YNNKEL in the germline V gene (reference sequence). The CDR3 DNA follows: TGTGCCAGCAGCCATGCCGGGGAGCTGTTTTTT. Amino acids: CASSHAGELFF.

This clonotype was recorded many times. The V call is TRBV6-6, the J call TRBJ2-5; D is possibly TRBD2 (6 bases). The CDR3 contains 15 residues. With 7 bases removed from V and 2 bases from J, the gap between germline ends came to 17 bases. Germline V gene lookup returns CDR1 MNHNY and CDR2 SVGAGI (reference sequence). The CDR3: CASTYPPGGQETQYF. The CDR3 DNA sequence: TGTGCCAGCACCTACCCCCCCGGGGGACAAGAGACCCAGTACTTC.